These 19 T cell receptor beta chains were all obtained from the same sample, sequenced in a study of blood T cell repertoires in COVID-19 (dated by TCRdb to the early 2020s). Library preparation was by the immunoSEQ multiplex PCR assay. TCRdb took this table from immuneACCESS and kept in-frame rearrangements with V and J called. Such tables lack part of the clones; where checked against another copy, unresolved V genes explain under half of the gap, and the rest is unexplained. For this sample there are 200,000 or so clones; under 90% appear just once. 6.5% of the sample is taken by the ten largest. Source material: peripheral blood. The receptors stem from a man in his 60s who had recovered from COVID-19.

This CDR3 reads CATTTGGASGEQFF. DNA for the CDR3: TGTGCCACCACAACGGGGGGGGCTTCCGGCGAGCAGTTCTTC. The rearrangement joins TRBV7-9 to TRBJ2-1, with 8 bases matching TRBD2. V lost 10 bases to trimming and J lost 10 bases; unmatched junction nucleotides: 15. The CDR3 is 14 residues long. From germline, CDR1 is SEHNR and CDR2 FQNEAQ (reference sequence). Using reference TRBV7-9 and TRBJ2-1 for the parts outside the CDR3, the full variable domain is DTGVSQNPRHKITKRGQNVTFRCDPISEHNRLYWYRQTLGQGPEFLTYFQNEAQLEKSRLLSDRFSAERPKGSFSTLEIQRTEQGDSAMYLCATTTGGASGEQFFGPGTRLTVL.

As regards this clone: Compared with germline, one end of the junction differs, possibly owing to a read error. The chain employs TRBV27 and TRBJ2-2; maybe TRBD1 (5 bases). Germline V gene sequence: CDR1 MNHEY, CDR2 SMNVEV (reference sequence). The CDR3 totals 15 residues. The CDR3 region has the DNA TGTGCCACCGCCCTTGAAGGGGCGAAGACCGGGGAGCTGTTTTTT. As protein: CATALEGAKTGELFF.

In regard to this clone: The junction does not match germline at one end; this may be a read error. The chain joins TRBV7-2 to TRBJ1-2; 7 bases align to TRBD1. The germline V gene has CDR1 SGHTA and CDR2 FQGNSA. The length of the CDR3 is 15 residues. CDR3 sequence (DNA): TGTGCCAGCACCTTAGGGGGCAGTAACGCTATGAGCTACACCTTC. Amino acids: CASTLGGSNAMSYTF.

V usage is TRBV27 and J usage is TRBJ2-2; weak D call: TRBD1 (6 bases). Trimming removed 3 bases at V and 1 base at J, with 12 bases between. CDR3 length: 16 amino acids. Per germline, CDR1 MNHEY and CDR2 SMNVEV (reference sequence). The DNA of the CDR3 is TGTGCCAGCAGTTTTGGTGCAGGGGTGAACACCGGGGAGCTGTTTTTT. This translates into CASSFGAGVNTGELFF.

This chain connects TRBV11-3 to TRBJ2-1, with 15 bases aligning to TRBD2. The V gene's germline CDR1 is SGHNT and CDR2 YENEEA. This CDR3 has 16 residues. Losses at the gene ends were 5 bases for V and 10 bases for J; bases not matched to a gene: 9. The CDR3 DNA reads TGTGCCAGCAGCCTAGGACTAGCGGGGGGGCCTTGGGAGCAGTTCTTC. The encoded protein is CASSLGLAGGPWEQFF.

This clone was recorded a few times. The chain carries TRBV7-8 and TRBJ2-3; 14 nucleotides match TRBD2. The CDR3 length is 18 residues. Trimming cost V 1 base and J 0 bases; bases outside gene matches: 3. Germline assignment: CDR1 SGHVS and CDR2 FQNEAQ. The CDR3 coding sequence is TGTGCCAGCAGCTTAGGACTAGCGGGGGGGCTGAGCACAGATACGCAGTATTTT. Translating gives CASSLGLAGGLSTDTQYF.

V is TRBV5-1 and J is TRBJ2-7; TRBD2 matches 10 bases. V shed 2 bases and J 3 bases; nucleotides not matched to a gene: 5. The CDR3 has 15 amino acids. The germline V gene encodes CDR1 SGHRS and CDR2 YFSETQ. In DNA form, the CDR3 reads TGCGCCAGCAGCTTCGCTAGCGGGAGTAACTACGAGCAGTACTTC. Its protein is CASSFASGSNYEQYF.

This chain links TRBV27 with TRBJ1-6; D call uncertain. CDR1 and CDR2 (germline): MNHEY, SMNVEV (reference sequence). Trimming removed 5 bases from V and 5 bases from J, with 16 bases in between. CDR3 length: 16 amino acids. CDR3 nucleotide sequence: TGTGCCAGCAGTCCACCTTCAAGCCCTAATAATTCACCCCTCCACTTT. Its translation: CASSPPSSPNNSPLHF.

The gene calls are TRBV12-5 and TRBJ2-1; D call uncertain. The CDR3 length is 12 residues. The germline gives CDR1 LGHNT, CDR2 FRNRAP. The ends were cut back, 5 bases at V and 9 bases at J, with 11 bases in the middle. In DNA, the CDR3 is TGTGCTAGTGGTCCGTGGGCTGGTGAGCAGTTCTTC. Amino acid sequence: CASGPWAGEQFF.

The V and J genes are TRBV11-2 and TRBJ2-7; D is unclear. Germline loops: CDR1 SGHAT, CDR2 FQNNGV. The CDR3 sequence is 12 residues long. V lost 3 bases, J lost 6 bases, and 9 bases lay in between. CDR3 residues: CASSFSNAEQYF. The DNA for the CDR3 is TGTGCCAGCAGCTTCTCTAACGCCGAGCAGTACTTC. Together with reference TRBV11-2 and TRBJ2-7, the CDR3 gives the full variable domain: EAGVAQSPRYKIIEKRQSVAFWCNPISGHATLYWYQQILGQGPKLLIQFQNNGVVDDSQLPKDRFSAERLKGVDSTLKIQPAKLEDSAVYLCASSFSNAEQYFGPGTRLTVT.

DNA for the CDR3: TGTGCCAGCAGCCCCCGGGACAGGGGCGCTGAAGCTTTCTTT. This gives the protein CASSPRDRGAEAFF. The chain recombines TRBV27 with TRBJ1-1; 10 bases agree with TRBD1. The CDR3 totals 14 residues. V was pared by 6 bases and J by 6 bases, with 7 bases of the junction left unmatched. CDR1 MNHEY and CDR2 SMNVEV come from the germline V gene (reference sequence).

This chain joins TRBV10-2 and TRBJ2-3; the match to TRBD2 covers 11 bases. From germline, CDR1 is WSHSY and CDR2 SAAADI. V lost 2 bases and J lost 6; bases outside the gene matches: 7. This CDR3 comprises 16 residues. CDR3 residues: CASSEMLAGGGDTQYF. The CDR3 DNA is TGCGCCAGCAGTGAGATGCTAGCGGGAGGAGGGGATACGCAGTATTTT.

The rearrangement joins TRBV3-1 (or the pseudogene TRBV3-2) to TRBJ2-6; D is perhaps TRBD2 (5 bases). In germline, CDR1 is LGHDT, CDR2 YNNKEL (reference sequence). With 1 base removed from V and 0 bases from J, the gap between germline ends came to 16 bases. The CDR3 consists of 19 residues. CDR3 nucleotides: TGTGCCAGCAGCCAAGGTTATCGACTAACATTCTCTGGGGCCAACGTCCTGACTTTC. This translates into CASSQGYRLTFSGANVLTF.

This clone was detected a few times. The J gene is TRBJ2-7, the V gene TRBV28, with 12 bases that match TRBD2. J gave up 4 bases and V 4 bases, and 8 bases lay outside the gene matches. This CDR3 is 16 amino acids long. CDR1 and CDR2 (germline): MDHEN, SYDVKM. The CDR3 DNA sequence: TGTGCCAGCAGTTCGCCTAGCGGGAGGGCCCTTTACGAGCAGTACTTC. It yields the protein CASSSPSGRALYEQYF.

J is TRBJ2-2 and V is TRBV7-2; no firm D call. Germline lookup yields CDR1 SGHTA and CDR2 FQGNSA. The V and J ends lost 4 bases and 4 bases respectively, with 10 bases between them. The CDR3 is made up of 14 amino acids. In DNA form, the CDR3 reads TGTGCCAGCAGCTCTTTCCTCCTCACCGGGGAGCTGTTTTTT. This sequence encodes CASSSFLLTGELFF.

This clone has a single count. The chain has TRBV19 and TRBJ1-5; 7 bases are a match to TRBD1. Germline-derived CDR1 and CDR2 are LNHDA and SQIVND (reference sequence). With V trimmed by 3 bases and J by 7 bases, 12 bases remained unmatched. CDR3 length: 16 amino acids. The CDR3 DNA is TGTGCCAGTAGTATGACGGTTGGGACAGCACGGCAGCCCCAGCATTTT. It translates to CASSMTVGTARQPQHF. The whole variable domain, remainder taken from reference TRBV19 and TRBJ1-5, is DGGITQSPKYLFRKEGQNVTLSCEQNLNHDAMYWYRQDPGQGLRLIYYSQIVNDFQKGDIAEGYSVSREKKESFPLTVTSAQKNPTAFYLCASSMTVGTARQPQHFGDGTRLSIL.

This chain links TRBV18 with TRBJ2-5; TRBD2 is a possible D gene (6 bases). Looked up from germline, CDR1 is KGHSH and CDR2 is LQKENI. Trimming removed 2 bases at V and 2 bases at J, with 12 bases between. The CDR3 length is 15 residues. As DNA, the CDR3 is TGTGCCAGCTCACCAGCGGCGGGACGACAAGAGACCCAGTACTTC. Translating it yields CASSPAAGRQETQYF.

The J gene is TRBJ2-2, the V gene TRBV5-1; D remains unclear. The CDR3 is 14 amino acids. Trimming took off 0 bases at V and 1 base at J, with 4 bases between the two ends. The germline V gene has CDR1 SGHRS and CDR2 YFSETQ. The CDR3 DNA is TGCGCCAGCAGCTTGGCCCAGAACACCGGGGAGCTGTTTTTT. Protein product: CASSLAQNTGELFF. Looking up the rest from reference TRBV5-1 and TRBJ2-2 gives the full variable domain: KAGVTQTPRYLIKTRGQQVTLSCSPISGHRSVSWYQQTPGQGLQFLFEYFSETQRNKGNFPGRFSGRQFSNSRSEMNVSTLELGDSALYLCASSLAQNTGELFFGEGSRLTVL.

The chain is built from TRBV5-1 and TRBJ1-3, with 8 nucleotides matching TRBD1. J lost 0 bases, V lost 4 bases, and 3 bases had no gene match. Per germline, CDR1 SGHRS and CDR2 YFSETQ. The CDR3 is 15 amino acids. CDR3 nucleotide sequence: TGCGCCAGCAGCGCGACAGGGGACTCTGGAAACACCATATATTTT. Amino acid sequence: CASSATGDSGNTIYF.